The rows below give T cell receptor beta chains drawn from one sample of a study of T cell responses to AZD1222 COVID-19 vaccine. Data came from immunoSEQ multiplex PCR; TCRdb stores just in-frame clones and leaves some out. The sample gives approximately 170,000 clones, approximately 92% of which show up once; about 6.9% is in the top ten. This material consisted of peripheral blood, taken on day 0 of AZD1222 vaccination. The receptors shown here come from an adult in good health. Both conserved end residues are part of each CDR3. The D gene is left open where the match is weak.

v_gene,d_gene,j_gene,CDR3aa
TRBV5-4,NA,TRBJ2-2,CASSQLVTGKITGELFF
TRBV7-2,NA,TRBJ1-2,CASIRMVPFGYTF
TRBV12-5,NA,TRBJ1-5,CASGQQLNQPQHF
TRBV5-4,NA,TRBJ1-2,CASRATGPGYGYTF
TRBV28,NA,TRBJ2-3,CASTAPKDTQYF
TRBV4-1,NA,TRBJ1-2,CASGYGNYGYTF
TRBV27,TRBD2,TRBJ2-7,CASREGLAGDLSYEQYF
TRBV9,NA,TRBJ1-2,CASDTRGHYGYTF
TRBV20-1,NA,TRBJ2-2,CSASETGRIGELFF
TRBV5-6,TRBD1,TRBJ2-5,CASSSDREGETQYF
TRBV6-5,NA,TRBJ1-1,CASSYSGGGNTEAFF
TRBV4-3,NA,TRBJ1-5,CASSPDTYSNQPQHF
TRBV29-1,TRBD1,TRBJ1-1,CSVSTGTGIEAFF
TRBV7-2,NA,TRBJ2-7,CASREGGTAYEQYF
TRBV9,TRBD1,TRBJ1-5,CASSDGQGAGNQPQHF
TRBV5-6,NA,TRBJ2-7,CASSRRGIHGSYEQYF
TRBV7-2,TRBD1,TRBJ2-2,CASSLNRGAGELFF
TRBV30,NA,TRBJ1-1,CAWERVNTEAFF
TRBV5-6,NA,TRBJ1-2,CASSLLQGRANYGYTF
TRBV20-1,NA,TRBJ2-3,CSASRPALNTDTQYF
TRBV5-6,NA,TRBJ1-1,CASSLMTANTEAFF
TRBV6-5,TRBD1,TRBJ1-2,CASSLTGGYGYTF
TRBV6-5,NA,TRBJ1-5,CASRAGSSNQPQHF
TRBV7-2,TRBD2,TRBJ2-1,CASSLQSGGVNEQFF
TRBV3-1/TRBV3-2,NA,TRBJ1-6,CASGSPLHF
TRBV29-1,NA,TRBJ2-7,CSVSSKIGLYEQYF
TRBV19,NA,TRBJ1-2,CASSSLSSPDNYGYTF
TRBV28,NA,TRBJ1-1,CASTDRYTEAFF
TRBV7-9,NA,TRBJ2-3,CASSSHPGLSTDTQYF
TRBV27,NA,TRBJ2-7,CASSKALGFYEQYF
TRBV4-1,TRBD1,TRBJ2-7,CASSQVRTGGREQYF
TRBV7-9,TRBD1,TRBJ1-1,CASSPWDSNTEAFF
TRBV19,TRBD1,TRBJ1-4,CASRKQGAYNEKLFF
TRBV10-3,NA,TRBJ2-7,CAISALGQGTLYEQYF
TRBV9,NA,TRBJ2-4,CASSVGLGLGNIQYF
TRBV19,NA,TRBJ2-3,CASSIGWRGRTDTQYF
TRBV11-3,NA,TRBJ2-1,CASSLGPLLGYNEQFF
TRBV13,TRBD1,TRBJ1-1,CASSSDRGLDEAFF
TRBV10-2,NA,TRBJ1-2,CASSESGSRGGFGYTF
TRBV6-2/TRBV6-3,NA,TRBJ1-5,CASSWTNSNQPQHF
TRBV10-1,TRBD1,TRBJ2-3,CASSEVHRGRDTQYF
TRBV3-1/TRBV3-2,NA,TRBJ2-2,CASSPTSRLTGELFF
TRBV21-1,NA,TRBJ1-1,CASSPPGDSEAFF
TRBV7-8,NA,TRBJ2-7,CASSLAMGQGHAEQYF
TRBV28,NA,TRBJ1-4,CASSLLQATTNEKLFF
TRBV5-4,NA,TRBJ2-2,CASSLARMNTGELFF
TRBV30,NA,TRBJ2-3,CAWSGGTDTQYF